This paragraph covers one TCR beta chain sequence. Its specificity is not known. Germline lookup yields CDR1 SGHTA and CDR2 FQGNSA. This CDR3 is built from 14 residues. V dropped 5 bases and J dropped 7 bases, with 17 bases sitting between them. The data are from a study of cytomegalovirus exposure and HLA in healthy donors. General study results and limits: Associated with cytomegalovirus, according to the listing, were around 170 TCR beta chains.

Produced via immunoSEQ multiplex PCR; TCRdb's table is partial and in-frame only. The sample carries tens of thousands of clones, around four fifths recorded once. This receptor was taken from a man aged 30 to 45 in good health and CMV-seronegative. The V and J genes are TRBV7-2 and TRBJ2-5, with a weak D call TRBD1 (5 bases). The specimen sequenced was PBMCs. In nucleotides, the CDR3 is TGTGCCAGCAGCGAAGGCTCGACTCAGGGGACCCAGTACTTC. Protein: CASSEGSTQGTQYF.